This T cell receptor beta chain was obtained from a study of shared clonotypes between healthy human individuals. The wider study: For every donor, three CD4 naive, three CD4 memory, two CD8 naive and one CD8 memory plates were used.

Produced via immunoSEQ multiplex PCR; TCRdb's table is partial and in-frame only. Of millions of clones listed, approximately 95% are singletons. The CDR3 is 16 residues long. Germline CDR1 is MGHRA and CDR2 is YSYEKL. Trimming removed 1 base at V and 0 bases at J, with 13 bases between. Naive CD8 cells comprised CD45RO-negative, CCR7-positively selected cells, excluding terminally differentiated effector memory CD45RA+ cells. Concerning this clone itself: Its target is unknown.

Study results and caveats: Non-shared clonotypes had lower generation probabilities than clonotypes shared by all four sorted-subset donors. With few donors, the genetic and exposure-history diversity represented was limited.

Sample: naive CD8+ T cells sorted from blood. The chain joins TRBV4-1 to TRBJ2-7; a possible D gene is TRBD2 (5 bases). The clonotype was recovered from a young man in good health. The CDR3 region is CASSQAPPGSSYEQYF. Here the CDR3 DNA reads TGCGCCAGCAGCCAAGCCCCCCCGGGGAGCTCCTACGAGCAGTACTTC.